Each of the 11 T cell receptor beta chains below was sequenced from the same sample in a study of TIL therapy for anti-PD-1-resistant metastatic lung cancer (dated by TCRdb to 2020 to 2023). TCR beta CDR3 regions were amplified from genomic DNA by bias-controlled multiplex PCR with the immunoSEQ v3 hsTCRB kit. The immuneACCESS repertoire file appears here via TCRdb, limited to in-frame rearrangements. These files lack a portion of the clones; in checked studies, under half of the deficit traces to unresolved V genes, and the cause of the others is not known. The sample table shows 54,000 or so clones, and 87% are seen once. The ten largest clones capture approximately 2.8% of the sample. The time point label for this specimen denotes: pre-treatment sample, taken before nivolumab and TIL therapy. This specimen consisted of blood, obtained at baseline. The receptor set was obtained from a person aged 25 to 85 with non-small cell lung cancer.

The chain employs TRBV19 and TRBJ2-1; 7 bases align to TRBD2. The trim removed 11 bases at V and 0 bases at J, leaving 16 bases unmatched. The germline V gene encodes CDR1 LNHDA and CDR2 SQIVND (reference sequence). The CDR3 covers 17 residues. For the CDR3, the DNA is TGTGCCTGCTCCTCCGTTGCGGGGGAACCCTCCTACAATGAGCAGTTCTTC. This translates into CACSSVAGEPSYNEQFF.

The rearrangement uses TRBV5-4 and TRBJ2-7; D might be TRBD1 (6 bases). CDR1 is SGHNT, CDR2 YYREEE, per germline (reference sequence). The CDR3 runs to 14 residues. Trimming removed 2 bases at V and 4 bases at J, with 13 bases between. This chain's CDR3 is CASSFSGAPYEQYF. For the CDR3, the DNA is TGTGCCAGCAGCTTCTCAGGGGCACCATACGAGCAGTACTTC. Combining the CDR3 with reference TRBV5-4 and TRBJ2-7 gives the whole variable domain ETGVTQSPTHLIKTRGQQVTLRCSSQSGHNTVSWYQQALGQGPQFIFQYYREEENGRGNFPPRFSGLQFPNYSSELNVNALELDDSALYLCASSFSGAPYEQYFGPGTRLTVT.

The chain uses TRBV3-1 (or the pseudogene TRBV3-2) and TRBJ2-7, with a weak D call TRBD2 (5 bases). Germline V gene data show CDR1 as LGHDT and CDR2 as YNNKEL (reference sequence). The length of the CDR3 is 13 residues. V lost 4 bases and J 5 bases, leaving 12 bases between the germline ends. As DNA, the CDR3 is TGTGCCAGCAGCCTAGCCCCCGGGGACGAGCAGTACTTC. It encodes CASSLAPGDEQYF.

The chain employs TRBV27 and TRBJ2-5; 10 bases align to TRBD1. The CDR3 has 14 amino acids. J was trimmed by 4 bases and V by 4 bases; bases with no gene match: 3. Germline values: CDR1 MNHEY, CDR2 SMNVEV (reference sequence). Here the CDR3 reads CASSWGQGRETQYF. CDR3 in DNA: TGTGCCAGCAGTTGGGGACAGGGGCGAGAGACCCAGTACTTC.

J is TRBJ1-2 and V is TRBV11-2; 7 nucleotides match TRBD1. The CDR3 has 14 residues. CDR1 and CDR2 (germline): SGHAT, FQNNGV. Losses at the gene ends were 5 bases for V and 7 bases for J; bases not matched to a gene: 10. DNA of the CDR3: TGTGCCAGCAGCCACAGACAGGGTAGTTCTGGCTACACCTTC. Amino acid sequence: CASSHRQGSSGYTF.

The CDR3, as DNA: TGTGCCATCAGTGGGGATTTGGGCGGCCGGACCGCGCAGTATTTT. Translating gives CAISGDLGGRTAQYF. The rearrangement links TRBV10-3 to TRBJ2-3; D call uncertain. Trimming stripped 4 bases from V and 10 bases from J, with 21 bases between. Germline assignment: CDR1 ENHRY and CDR2 SYGVKD. This CDR3 is 15 amino acids long.

This chain uses TRBV10-3 with TRBJ2-7; 11 bases match TRBD1. V shed 6 bases and J 3 bases; nucleotides not matched to a gene: 1. Germline-derived CDR1 and CDR2 are ENHRY and SYGVKD. The CDR3 totals 13 residues. The CDR3 DNA is TGTGCCATCAGCGGGACAGGGGGCTACGAGCAGTACTTC. This sequence encodes CAISGTGGYEQYF.

The gene calls are TRBV4-2 and TRBJ1-1; D is perhaps TRBD1 (5 bases). Germline assignment: CDR1 LGHNA and CDR2 YNFKEQ. This CDR3 is built from 14 residues. V dropped 3 bases and J dropped 1 base, with 9 bases sitting between them. CDR3 region: CASSQVGPNTEAFF. The CDR3 bases are TGTGCCAGCAGCCAGGTGGGGCCGAACACTGAAGCTTTCTTT.

The J gene is TRBJ2-2, the V gene TRBV5-1, with TRBD1 matching over 9 bases. This CDR3 is built from 14 residues. Unmatched junction bases numbered 3, after V lost 5 bases and J lost 4 bases. Germline CDR1 and CDR2: SGHRS and YFSETQ. In DNA, the CDR3 is TGCGCCAGCAGTGGGACAGGGCCCACCGGGGAGCTGTTTTTT. This translates into CASSGTGPTGELFF.

V usage is TRBV7-8 and J usage is TRBJ2-1, with 9 bases matching TRBD2. The CDR3 spans 14 residues. After removal of 2 bases from V and 8 bases from J, the junction contained 4 bases not matched to a gene. Germline V gene sequence: CDR1 SGHVS, CDR2 FQNEAQ. The CDR3 DNA sequence: TGTGCCAGCAGCTTATTGACTAGCGGATATGAGCAGTTCTTC. It yields the protein CASSLLTSGYEQFF.

V usage is TRBV6-1 and J usage is TRBJ2-2, with 9 bases fitting TRBD1. The germline CDR1 and CDR2 sequences are MNHNS and SASEGT. CDR3 length: 16 residues. V gave up 2 bases and J gave up 4 bases; unmatched junction bases: 5. DNA for the CDR3: TGTGCCAGCAGTGAACTACAGGGGGCTAGCACCGGGGAGCTGTTTTTT. It translates to CASSELQGASTGELFF.